This T cell receptor beta chain was found in a study of CD8+ T cells in alopecia areata. Notes on the study in general: Compared with normal scalp, lesional scalp had higher clonality and more expanded CD8+ clones.

Worth noting for this clone: What it recognizes is unknown.

Once RNA had been extracted, it was reverse transcribed into cDNA to act as the sequencing template. Clones were read by immunoSEQ multiplex PCR, and TCRdb kept only the in-frame ones, dropping some. Here the sample spans 160,000 or so clones, around half being singletons. V was clipped by 4 bases and J by 10 bases, with 17 bases between them. The germline V gene encodes CDR1 GTSNPN and CDR2 SVGIG (reference sequence). CDR3 length equals 13 residues. Collection of lesional scalp punch biopsies and peripheral blood was performed in alopecia areata patients. This sequence was found in a human donor with alopecia areata. This chain joins TRBV30 and TRBJ2-1, with D possibly matching TRBD2 (6 bases). Source: CD8+ T cells sorted from blood, taken at week 0. Here the CDR3 DNA reads TGTGCCTGGACGCGGGAAGGTGTGGGAGAGCAGTTCTTC. It yields the protein CAWTREGVGEQFF. The full variable domain, its missing parts supplied by reference TRBV30 and TRBJ2-1, is SQTIHQWPATLVQPVGSPLSLECTVEGTSNPNLYWYRQAAGRGLQLLFYSVGIGQISSEVPQNLSASRPQDRQFILSSKKLLLSDSGFYLCAWTREGVGEQFFGPGTRLTVL.